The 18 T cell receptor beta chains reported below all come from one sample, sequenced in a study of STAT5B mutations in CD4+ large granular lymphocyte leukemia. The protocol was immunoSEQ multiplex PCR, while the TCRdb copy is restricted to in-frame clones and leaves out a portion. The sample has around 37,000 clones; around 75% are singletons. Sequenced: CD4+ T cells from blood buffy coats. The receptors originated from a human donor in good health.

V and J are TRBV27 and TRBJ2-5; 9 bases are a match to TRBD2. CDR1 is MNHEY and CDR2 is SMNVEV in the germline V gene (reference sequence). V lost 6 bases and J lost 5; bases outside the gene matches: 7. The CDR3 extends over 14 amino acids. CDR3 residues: CASRHLAGGETQYF. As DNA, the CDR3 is TGTGCCAGCAGACACCTGGCGGGGGGGGAGACCCAGTACTTC.

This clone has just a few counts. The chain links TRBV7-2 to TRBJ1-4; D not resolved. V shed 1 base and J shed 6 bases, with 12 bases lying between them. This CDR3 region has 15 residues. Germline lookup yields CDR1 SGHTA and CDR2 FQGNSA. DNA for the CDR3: TGTGCCAGCAGCTTAGATACGCAGGTCCATGAAAAACTGTTTTTT. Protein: CASSLDTQVHEKLFF.

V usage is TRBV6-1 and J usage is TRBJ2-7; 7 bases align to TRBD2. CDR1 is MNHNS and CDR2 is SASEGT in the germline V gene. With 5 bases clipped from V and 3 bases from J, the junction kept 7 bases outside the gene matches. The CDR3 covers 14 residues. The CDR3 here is CASSPRDYSYEQYF. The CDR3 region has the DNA TGTGCCAGCAGTCCCCGGGACTACAGCTACGAGCAGTACTTC.

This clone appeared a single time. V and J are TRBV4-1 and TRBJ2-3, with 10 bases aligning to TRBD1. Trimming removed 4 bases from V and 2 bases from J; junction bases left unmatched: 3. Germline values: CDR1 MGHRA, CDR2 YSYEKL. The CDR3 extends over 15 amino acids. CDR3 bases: TGCGCCAGCAGCCCGGGACAGGGGATCACAGATACGCAGTATTTT. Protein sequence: CASSPGQGITDTQYF.

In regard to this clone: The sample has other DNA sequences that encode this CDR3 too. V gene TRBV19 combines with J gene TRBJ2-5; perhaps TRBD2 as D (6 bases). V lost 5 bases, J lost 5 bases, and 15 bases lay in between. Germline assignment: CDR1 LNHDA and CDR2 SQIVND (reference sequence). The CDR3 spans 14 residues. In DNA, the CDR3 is TGTGCCAGTAGTCTAGGGACTTCCCCGGAGACCCAGTACTTC. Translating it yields CASSLGTSPETQYF.

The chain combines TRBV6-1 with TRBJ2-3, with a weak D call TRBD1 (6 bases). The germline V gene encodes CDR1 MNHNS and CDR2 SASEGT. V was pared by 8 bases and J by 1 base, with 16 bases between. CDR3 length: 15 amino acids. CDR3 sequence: CASVRAGARTDTQYF. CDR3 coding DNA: TGTGCCAGCGTTAGGGCAGGGGCCCGCACAGATACGCAGTATTTT.

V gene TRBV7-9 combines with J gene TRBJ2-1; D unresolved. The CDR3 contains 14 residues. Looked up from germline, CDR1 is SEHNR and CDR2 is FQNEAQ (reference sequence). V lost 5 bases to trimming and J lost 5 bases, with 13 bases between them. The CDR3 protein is CASSTRLLNNEQFF. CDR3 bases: TGTGCCAGCAGCACCCGACTCCTTAACAATGAGCAGTTCTTC.

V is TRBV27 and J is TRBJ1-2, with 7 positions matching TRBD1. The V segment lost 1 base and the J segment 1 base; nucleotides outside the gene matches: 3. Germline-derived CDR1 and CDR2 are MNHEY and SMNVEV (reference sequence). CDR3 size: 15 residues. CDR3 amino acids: CASSLLSGGNYGYTF. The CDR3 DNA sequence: TGTGCCAGCAGTTTATTGTCAGGGGGTAACTATGGCTACACCTTC.

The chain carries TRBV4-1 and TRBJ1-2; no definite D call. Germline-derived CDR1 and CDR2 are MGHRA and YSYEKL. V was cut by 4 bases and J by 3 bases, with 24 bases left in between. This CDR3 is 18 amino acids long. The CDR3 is CASSPLGVYTETDYGYTF. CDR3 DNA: TGCGCCAGCAGCCCCCTTGGGGTTTACACTGAAACCGACTATGGCTACACCTTC.

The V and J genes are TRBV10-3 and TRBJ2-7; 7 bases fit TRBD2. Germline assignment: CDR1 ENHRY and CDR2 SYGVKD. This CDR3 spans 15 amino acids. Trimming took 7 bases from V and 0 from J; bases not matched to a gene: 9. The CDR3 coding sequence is TGTGCCATCACCTATGGACTAGGGAGCTCCTACGAGCAGTACTTC. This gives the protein CAITYGLGSSYEQYF.

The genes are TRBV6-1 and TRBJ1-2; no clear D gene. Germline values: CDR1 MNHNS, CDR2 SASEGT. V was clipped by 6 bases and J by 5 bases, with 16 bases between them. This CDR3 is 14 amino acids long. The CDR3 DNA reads TGTGCCAGCAGGGAAACGGGCACGCATTATGGCTACACCTTC. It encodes CASRETGTHYGYTF.

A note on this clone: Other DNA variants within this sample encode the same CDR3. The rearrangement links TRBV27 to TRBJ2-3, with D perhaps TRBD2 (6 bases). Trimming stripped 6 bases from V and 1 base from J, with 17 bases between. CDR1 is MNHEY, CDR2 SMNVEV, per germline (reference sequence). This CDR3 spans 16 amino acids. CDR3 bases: TGTGCCAGCAGCTCCCTCGGGGGAGCGGGCACAGATACGCAGTATTTT. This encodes CASSSLGGAGTDTQYF.

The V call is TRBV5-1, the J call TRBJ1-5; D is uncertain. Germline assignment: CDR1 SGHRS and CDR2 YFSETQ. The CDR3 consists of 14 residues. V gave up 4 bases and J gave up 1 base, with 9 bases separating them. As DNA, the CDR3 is TGCGCCAGCAGCGGAGGAGAGAGCAATCAGCCCCAGCATTTT. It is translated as CASSGGESNQPQHF.

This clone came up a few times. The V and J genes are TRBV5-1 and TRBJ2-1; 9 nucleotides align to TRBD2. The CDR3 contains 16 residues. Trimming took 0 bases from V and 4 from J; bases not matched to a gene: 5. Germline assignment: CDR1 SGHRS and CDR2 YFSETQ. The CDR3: CASSLVQTSGYNEQFF. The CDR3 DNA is TGCGCCAGCAGCTTGGTGCAGACTAGCGGATACAATGAGCAGTTCTTC.

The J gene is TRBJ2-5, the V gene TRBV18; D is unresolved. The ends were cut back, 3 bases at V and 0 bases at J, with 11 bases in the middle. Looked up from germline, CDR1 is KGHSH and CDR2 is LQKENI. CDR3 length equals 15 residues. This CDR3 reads CASSPEQTYQETQYF. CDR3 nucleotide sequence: TGTGCCAGCTCACCTGAACAGACGTACCAAGAGACCCAGTACTTC.

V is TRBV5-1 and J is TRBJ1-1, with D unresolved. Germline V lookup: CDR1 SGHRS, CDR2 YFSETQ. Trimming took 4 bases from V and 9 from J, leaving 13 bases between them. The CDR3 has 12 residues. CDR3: CASSLHPEQAFF. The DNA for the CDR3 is TGCGCCAGCAGCCTCCACCCAGAGCAAGCTTTCTTT.

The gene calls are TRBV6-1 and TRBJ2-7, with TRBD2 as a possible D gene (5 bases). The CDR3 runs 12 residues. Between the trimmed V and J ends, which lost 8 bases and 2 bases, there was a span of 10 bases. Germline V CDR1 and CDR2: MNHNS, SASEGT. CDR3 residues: CASRGYAYEQYF. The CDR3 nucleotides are TGTGCCAGCCGGGGTTACGCCTACGAGCAGTACTTC.

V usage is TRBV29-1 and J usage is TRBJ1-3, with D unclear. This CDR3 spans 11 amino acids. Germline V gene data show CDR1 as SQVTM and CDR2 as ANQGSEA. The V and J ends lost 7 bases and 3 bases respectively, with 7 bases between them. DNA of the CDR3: TGCAGCGCTGCTTATGGAAACACCATATATTTT. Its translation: CSAAYGNTIYF. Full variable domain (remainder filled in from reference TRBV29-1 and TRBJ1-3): SAVISQKPSRDICQRGTSLTIQCQVDSQVTMMFWYRQQPGQSLTLIATANQGSEATYESGFVIDKFPISRPNLTFSTLTVSNMSPEDSSIYLCSAAYGNTIYFGEGSWLTVV.